These 9 T cell receptor beta chains came from one sample sequenced in a study of shared clonotypes between healthy human individuals. The protocol was immunoSEQ multiplex PCR, while the TCRdb copy is restricted to in-frame clones and leaves out a portion. The table has fewer than 650,000 clones, less than 80% seen once. Sequenced input: PBMCs. Every receptor here comes from a middle-aged woman in good health. Some clones in this sample may be carry-over from other donors' samples.

The J gene is TRBJ2-3, the V gene TRBV7-9; no definite D call. The germline V gene encodes CDR1 SEHNR and CDR2 FQNEAQ (reference sequence). This CDR3 comprises 17 residues. Trimming cost V 5 bases and J 6 bases, with 24 bases left between them. CDR3 nucleotide sequence: TGTGCCAGCAGCCAACCTGCTGGCGGCCTGATAGAGGATACGCAGTATTTT. It is translated as CASSQPAGGLIEDTQYF.

Here the CDR3 reads CASSLSRSNQPQHF. The CDR3 region has the DNA TGTGCCAGCAGCTTATCTCGTAGCAATCAGCCCCAGCATTTT. This chain links TRBV7-2 with TRBJ1-5; D gene unclear. V was shortened by 2 bases and J by 0 bases, with 5 bases between the two germline ends. The germline V gene has CDR1 SGHTA and CDR2 FQGNSA. The CDR3 covers 14 residues.

In this sample, this clone turned up a few times. V is TRBV5-4 and J is TRBJ2-5; 9 nucleotides agree with TRBD2. Germline V gene sequence: CDR1 SGHNT, CDR2 YYREEE (reference sequence). After removal of 4 bases from V and 0 bases from J, the junction contained 7 bases not matched to a gene. The CDR3 has 16 amino acids. The CDR3 nucleotides are TGTGCCAGCAGCCTGGGGATAGCGGGAGACCAAGAGACCCAGTACTTC. This codes for CASSLGIAGDQETQYF.

V and J are TRBV5-1 and TRBJ2-2; 8 bases map to TRBD2. This CDR3 comprises 16 residues. J lost 6 bases, V lost 3 bases, and 10 bases had no gene match. CDR1 SGHRS and CDR2 YFSETQ come from the germline V gene. Here the CDR3 DNA reads TGCGCCAGCAGCTGGGGACTAGACGTGACGGCCGGGGAGCTGTTTTTT. It is translated as CASSWGLDVTAGELFF.

The CDR3 reads CASSPLGLGGPETQYF. Written as DNA, the CDR3 is TGTGCCAGCAGTCCTTTGGGACTAGGTGGGCCAGAGACCCAGTACTTC. This sequence joins TRBV28 and TRBJ2-5; 8 bases agree with TRBD2. Germline values: CDR1 MDHEN, CDR2 SYDVKM. This CDR3 spans 16 amino acids. The trim removed 5 bases at V and 4 bases at J, leaving 12 bases unmatched.

This clone has a handful of counts. The CDR3: CASSEESYGYTF. The CDR3 DNA sequence: TGTGCCAGCAGTGAAGAGTCCTATGGCTACACCTTC. The chain recombines TRBV2 with TRBJ1-2; D is ambiguous. This CDR3 is built from 12 residues. CDR1 and CDR2 from the germline V gene are SNHLY and FYNNEI. V was cut by 1 base and J by 4 bases, with 4 bases left in between.

The chain carries TRBV5-1 and TRBJ2-7; a weak D match, TRBD2 (6 bases). The V gene lost 9 bases and the J gene lost 0 bases, with 16 bases spanning the gap. The length of the CDR3 is 14 residues. Germline CDR1 reads SGHRS; CDR2 reads YFSETQ. CDR3 loop: CATSVGGSSYEQYF. DNA for the CDR3: TGCGCCACCTCGGTGGGGGGTAGCTCCTACGAGCAGTACTTC.

The rearrangement links TRBV5-1 to TRBJ1-3; D is undetermined. Trimming left V 2 bases short and J 0 bases short, with 12 bases between. Per germline, CDR1 SGHRS and CDR2 YFSETQ. The CDR3 is made up of 16 amino acids. This CDR3 is CASSFGPPRSGNTIYF. DNA for the CDR3: TGCGCCAGCAGCTTCGGCCCCCCGCGCTCTGGAAACACCATATATTTT.

The chain uses TRBV5-8 and TRBJ2-7; D gene unclear. This CDR3 comprises 14 residues. CDR1 and CDR2 from the germline V gene are SGHTS and YDEGEE. Trimming left V 4 bases short and J 2 bases short, with 13 bases between. CDR3: CASSHGYSPYEQYF. The CDR3 DNA sequence: TGTGCCAGCAGCCATGGCTACAGCCCCTACGAGCAGTACTTC.